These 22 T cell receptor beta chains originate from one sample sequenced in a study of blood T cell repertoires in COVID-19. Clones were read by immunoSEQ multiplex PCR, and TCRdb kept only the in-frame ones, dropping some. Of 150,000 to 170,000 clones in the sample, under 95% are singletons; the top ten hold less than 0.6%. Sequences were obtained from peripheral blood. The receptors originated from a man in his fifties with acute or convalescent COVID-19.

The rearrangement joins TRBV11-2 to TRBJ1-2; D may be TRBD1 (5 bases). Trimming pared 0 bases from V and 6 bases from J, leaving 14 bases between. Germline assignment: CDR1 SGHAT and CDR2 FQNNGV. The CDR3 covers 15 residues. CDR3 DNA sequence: TGTGCCAGCAGCTTAGATCAGGCAGGGAAAAATGGCTACACCTTC. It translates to CASSLDQAGKNGYTF.

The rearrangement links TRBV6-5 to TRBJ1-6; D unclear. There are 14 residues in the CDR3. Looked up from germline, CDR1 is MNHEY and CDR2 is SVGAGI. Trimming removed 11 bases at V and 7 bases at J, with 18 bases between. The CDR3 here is CAAARRDRNSPLHF. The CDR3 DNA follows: TGTGCCGCTGCCCGGCGGGATAGAAATTCACCCCTCCACTTT.

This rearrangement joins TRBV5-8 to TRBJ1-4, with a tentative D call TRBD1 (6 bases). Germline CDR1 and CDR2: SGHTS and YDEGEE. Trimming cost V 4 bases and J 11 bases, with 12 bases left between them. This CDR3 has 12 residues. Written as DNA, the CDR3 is TGTGCCAGCAGCCCCAGGGGTGTGAAACTGTTTTTT. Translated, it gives CASSPRGVKLFF.

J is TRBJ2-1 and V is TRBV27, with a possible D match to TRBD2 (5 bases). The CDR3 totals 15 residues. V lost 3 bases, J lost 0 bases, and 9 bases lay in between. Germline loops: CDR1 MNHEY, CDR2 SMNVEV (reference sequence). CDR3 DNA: TGTGCCAGCAGTTTTTTTGGGAGCTCCTACAATGAGCAGTTCTTC. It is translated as CASSFFGSSYNEQFF.

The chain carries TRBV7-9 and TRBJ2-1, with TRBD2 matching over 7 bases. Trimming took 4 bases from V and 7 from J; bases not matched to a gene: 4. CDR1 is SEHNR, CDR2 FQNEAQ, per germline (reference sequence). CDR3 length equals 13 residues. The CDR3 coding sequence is TGTGCCAGCAGCTCCCAGGGAGGGAATGAGCAGTTCTTC. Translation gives CASSSQGGNEQFF.

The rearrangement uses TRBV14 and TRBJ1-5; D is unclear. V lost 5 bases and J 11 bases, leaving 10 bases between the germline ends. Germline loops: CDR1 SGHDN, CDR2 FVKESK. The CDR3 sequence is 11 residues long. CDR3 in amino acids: CASSNRFTQHF. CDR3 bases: TGTGCCAGCAGCAATCGGTTTACCCAGCATTTT.

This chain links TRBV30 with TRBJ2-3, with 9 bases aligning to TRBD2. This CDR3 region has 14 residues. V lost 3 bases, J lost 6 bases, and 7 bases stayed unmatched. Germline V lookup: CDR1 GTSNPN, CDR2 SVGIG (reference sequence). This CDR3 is CAWRKAGGDDTQYF. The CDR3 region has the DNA TGTGCCTGGAGGAAAGCGGGAGGAGATGATACGCAGTATTTT.

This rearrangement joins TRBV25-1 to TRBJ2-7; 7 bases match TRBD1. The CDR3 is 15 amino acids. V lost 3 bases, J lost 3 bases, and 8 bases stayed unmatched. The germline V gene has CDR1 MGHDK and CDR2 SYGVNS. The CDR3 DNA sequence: TGTGCCAGCAGTGACCTTACAGGGGCCTACTACGAGCAGTACTTC. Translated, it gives CASSDLTGAYYEQYF.

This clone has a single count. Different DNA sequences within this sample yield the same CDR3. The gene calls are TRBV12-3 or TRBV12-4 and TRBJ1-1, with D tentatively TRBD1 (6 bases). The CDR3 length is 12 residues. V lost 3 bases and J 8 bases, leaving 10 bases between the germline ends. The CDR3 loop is CASSFGQGEAFF. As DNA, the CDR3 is TGTGCCAGCAGTTTCGGGCAGGGGGAAGCTTTCTTT.

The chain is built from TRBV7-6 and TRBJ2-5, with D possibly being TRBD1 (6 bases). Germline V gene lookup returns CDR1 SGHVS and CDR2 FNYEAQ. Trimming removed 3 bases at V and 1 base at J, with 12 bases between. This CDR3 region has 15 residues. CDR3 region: CASSLQGQVQETQYF. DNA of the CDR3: TGTGCCAGCAGCTTGCAGGGGCAGGTCCAAGAGACCCAGTACTTC. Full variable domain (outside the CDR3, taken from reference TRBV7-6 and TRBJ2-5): GAGVSQSPRYKVTKRGQDVALRCDPISGHVSLYWYRQALGQGPEFLTYFNYEAQQDKSGLPNDRFSAERPEGSISTLTIQRTEQRDSAMYRCASSLQGQVQETQYFGPGTRLLVL.

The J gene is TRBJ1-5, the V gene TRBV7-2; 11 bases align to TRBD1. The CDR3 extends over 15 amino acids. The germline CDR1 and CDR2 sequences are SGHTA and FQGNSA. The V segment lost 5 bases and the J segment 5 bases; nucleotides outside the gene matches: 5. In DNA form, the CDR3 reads TGTGCCAGCAGCACGGGACAGGGGGTAGATCAGCCCCAGCATTTT. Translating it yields CASSTGQGVDQPQHF.

Written as DNA, the CDR3 is TGCGCCAGCAGCCGGCTATTGGGCATGAACACTGAAGCTTTCTTT. This sequence encodes CASSRLLGMNTEAFF. This chain connects TRBV5-1 to TRBJ1-1, with D unclear. Germline V CDR1 and CDR2: SGHRS, YFSETQ. V lost 4 bases and J 0 bases, leaving 13 bases between the germline ends. The CDR3 contains 15 residues.

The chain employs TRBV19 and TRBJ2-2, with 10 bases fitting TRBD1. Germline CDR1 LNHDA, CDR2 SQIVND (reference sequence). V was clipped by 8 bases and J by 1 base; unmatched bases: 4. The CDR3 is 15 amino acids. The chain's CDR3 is CASGGQGLNTGELFF. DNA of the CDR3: TGTGCCAGTGGGGGACAGGGGTTGAACACCGGGGAGCTGTTTTTT.

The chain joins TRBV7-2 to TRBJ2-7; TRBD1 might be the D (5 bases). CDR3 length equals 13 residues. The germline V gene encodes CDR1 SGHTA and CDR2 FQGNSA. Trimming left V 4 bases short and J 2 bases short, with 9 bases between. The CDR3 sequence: CASSWRQTYEQYV. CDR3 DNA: TGTGCCAGCAGCTGGAGACAGACCTACGAGCAGTACGTC.

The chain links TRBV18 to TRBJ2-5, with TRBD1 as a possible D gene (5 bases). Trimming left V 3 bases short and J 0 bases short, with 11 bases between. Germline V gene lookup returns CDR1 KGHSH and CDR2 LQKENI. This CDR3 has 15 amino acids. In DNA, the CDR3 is TGTGCCAGCTCACCTCGGCAGGGCTACCAAGAGACCCAGTACTTC. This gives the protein CASSPRQGYQETQYF. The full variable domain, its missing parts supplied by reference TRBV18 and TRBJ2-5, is NAGVMQNPRHLVRRRGQEARLRCSPMKGHSHVYWYRQLPEEGLKFMVYLQKENIIDESGMPKERFSAEFPKEGPSILRIQQVVRGDSAAYFCASSPRQGYQETQYFGPGTRLLVL.

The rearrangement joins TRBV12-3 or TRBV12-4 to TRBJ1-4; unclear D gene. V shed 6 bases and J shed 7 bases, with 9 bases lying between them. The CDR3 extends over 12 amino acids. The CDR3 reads CASSLAGEKLFF. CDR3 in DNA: TGTGCCAGCAGCCTGGCTGGTGAAAAACTGTTTTTT.

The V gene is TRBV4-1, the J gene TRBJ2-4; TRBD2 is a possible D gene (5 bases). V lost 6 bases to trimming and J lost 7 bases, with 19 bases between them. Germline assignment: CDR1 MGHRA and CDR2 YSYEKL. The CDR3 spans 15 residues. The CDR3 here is CASRKDQGSGNIQYF. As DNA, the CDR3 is TGCGCCAGCAGAAAGGACCAAGGCTCGGGGAACATTCAGTACTTC.

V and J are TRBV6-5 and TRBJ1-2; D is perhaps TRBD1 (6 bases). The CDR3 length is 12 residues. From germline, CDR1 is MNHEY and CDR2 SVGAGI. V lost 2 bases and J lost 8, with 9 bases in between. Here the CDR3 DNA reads TGTGCCAGCAGTTACCCTGGACAGGGCTACACCTTC. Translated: CASSYPGQGYTF.

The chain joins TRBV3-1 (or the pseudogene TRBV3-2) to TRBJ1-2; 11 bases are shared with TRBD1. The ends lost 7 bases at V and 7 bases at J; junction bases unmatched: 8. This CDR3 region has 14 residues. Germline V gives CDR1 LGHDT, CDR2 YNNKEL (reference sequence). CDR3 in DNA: TGTGCCAGCAACCGAGGACAGGGGGCTGGTGGCTACACCTTC. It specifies CASNRGQGAGGYTF.

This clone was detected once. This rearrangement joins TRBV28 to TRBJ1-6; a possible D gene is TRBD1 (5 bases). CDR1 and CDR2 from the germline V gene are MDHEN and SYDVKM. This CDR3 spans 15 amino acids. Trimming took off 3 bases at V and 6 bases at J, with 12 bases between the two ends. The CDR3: CASSFPDSLNSPLHF. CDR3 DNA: TGTGCCAGCAGTTTTCCAGACAGTCTTAATTCACCCCTCCACTTT.

The DNA of the CDR3 is TGTGCCAGCAGCTTCAGCGGGAGCGGGGGCACAGATACGCAGTATTTT. Translating it yields CASSFSGSGGTDTQYF. The rearrangement links TRBV13 to TRBJ2-3; 8 bases are shared with TRBD2. This CDR3 has 16 residues. The germline gives CDR1 PRHDT, CDR2 FYEKMQ (reference sequence). After removal of 3 bases from V and 1 base from J, the junction contained 6 bases not matched to a gene.

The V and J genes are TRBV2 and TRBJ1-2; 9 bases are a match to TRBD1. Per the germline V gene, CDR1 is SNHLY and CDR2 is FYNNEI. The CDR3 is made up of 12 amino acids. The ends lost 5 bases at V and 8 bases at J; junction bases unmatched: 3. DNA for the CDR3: TGTGCCAGCAGTAGGACAGGGGTGGGCTACACCTTC. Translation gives CASSRTGVGYTF.